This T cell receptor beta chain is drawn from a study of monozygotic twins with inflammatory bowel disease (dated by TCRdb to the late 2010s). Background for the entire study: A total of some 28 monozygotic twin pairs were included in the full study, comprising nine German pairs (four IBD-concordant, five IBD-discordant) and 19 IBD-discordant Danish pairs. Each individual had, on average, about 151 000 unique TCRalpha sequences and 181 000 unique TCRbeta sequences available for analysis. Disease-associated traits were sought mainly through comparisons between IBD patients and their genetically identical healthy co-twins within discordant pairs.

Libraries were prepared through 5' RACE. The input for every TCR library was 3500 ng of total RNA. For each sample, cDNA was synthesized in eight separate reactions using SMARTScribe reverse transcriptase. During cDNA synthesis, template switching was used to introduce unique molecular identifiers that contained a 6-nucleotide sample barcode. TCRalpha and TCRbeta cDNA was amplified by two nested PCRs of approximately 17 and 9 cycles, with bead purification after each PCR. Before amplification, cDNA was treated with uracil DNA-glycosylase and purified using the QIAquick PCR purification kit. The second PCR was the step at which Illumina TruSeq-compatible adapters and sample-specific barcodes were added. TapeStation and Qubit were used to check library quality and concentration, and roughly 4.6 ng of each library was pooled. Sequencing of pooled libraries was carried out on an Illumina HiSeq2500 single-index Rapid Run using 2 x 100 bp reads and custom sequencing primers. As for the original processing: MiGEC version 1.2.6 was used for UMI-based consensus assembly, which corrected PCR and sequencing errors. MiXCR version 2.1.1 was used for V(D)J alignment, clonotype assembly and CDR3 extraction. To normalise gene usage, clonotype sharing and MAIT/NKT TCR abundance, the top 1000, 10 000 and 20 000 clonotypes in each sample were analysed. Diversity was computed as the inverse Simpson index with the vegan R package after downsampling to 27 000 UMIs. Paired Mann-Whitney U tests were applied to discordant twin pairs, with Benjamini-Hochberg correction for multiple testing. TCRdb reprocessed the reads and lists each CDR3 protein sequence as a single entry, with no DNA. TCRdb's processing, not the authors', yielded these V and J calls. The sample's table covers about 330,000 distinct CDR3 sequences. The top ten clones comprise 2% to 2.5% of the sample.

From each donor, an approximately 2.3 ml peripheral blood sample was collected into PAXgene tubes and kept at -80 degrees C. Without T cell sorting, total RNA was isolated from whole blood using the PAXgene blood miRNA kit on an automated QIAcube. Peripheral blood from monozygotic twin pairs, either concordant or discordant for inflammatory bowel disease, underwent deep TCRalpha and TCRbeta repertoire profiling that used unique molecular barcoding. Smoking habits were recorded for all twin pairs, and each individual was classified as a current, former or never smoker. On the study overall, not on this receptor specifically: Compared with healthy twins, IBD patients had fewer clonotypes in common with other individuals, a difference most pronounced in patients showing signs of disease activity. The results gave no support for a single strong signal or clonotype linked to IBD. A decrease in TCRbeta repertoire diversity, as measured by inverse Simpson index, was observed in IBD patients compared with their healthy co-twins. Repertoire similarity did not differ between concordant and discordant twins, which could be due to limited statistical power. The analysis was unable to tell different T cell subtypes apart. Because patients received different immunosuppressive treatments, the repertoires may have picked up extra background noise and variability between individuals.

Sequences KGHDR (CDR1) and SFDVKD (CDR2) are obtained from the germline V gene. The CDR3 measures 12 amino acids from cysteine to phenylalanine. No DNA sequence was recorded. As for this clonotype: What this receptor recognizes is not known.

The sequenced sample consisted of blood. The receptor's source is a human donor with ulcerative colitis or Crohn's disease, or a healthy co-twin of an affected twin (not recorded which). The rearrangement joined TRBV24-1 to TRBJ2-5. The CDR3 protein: CATSVQDGTQYF.